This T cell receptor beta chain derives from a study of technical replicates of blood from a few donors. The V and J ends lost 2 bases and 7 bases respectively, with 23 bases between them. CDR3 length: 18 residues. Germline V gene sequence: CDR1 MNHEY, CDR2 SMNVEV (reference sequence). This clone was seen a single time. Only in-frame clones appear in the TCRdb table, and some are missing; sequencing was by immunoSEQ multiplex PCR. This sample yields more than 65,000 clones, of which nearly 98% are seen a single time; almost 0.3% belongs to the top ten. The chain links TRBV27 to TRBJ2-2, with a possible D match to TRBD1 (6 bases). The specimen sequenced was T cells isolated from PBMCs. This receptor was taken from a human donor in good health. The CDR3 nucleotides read TGTGCCAGCAGTTTAGCGGCCTTGCACAGGGCAGGGGTCGGGGAGCTGTTTTTT. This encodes CASSLAALHRAGVGELFF.